The TCR beta chain described here comes from a study of cytomegalovirus exposure and HLA in healthy donors. Study-level points and caveats: Cytomegalovirus-associated TCR beta chains were listed, numbering 150 to 200. Clonal expansion, a later analysis showed, was greater in HLA-associated TCR beta chains than in equally common others. In a later analysis, a missense DCLRE1C variant was linked to TCR beta V- and J-gene trimming. As a later analysis showed, several of the most significant clusters appeared to be linked to common viral pathogens.

This clone was counted once. The antigen is unknown. This PCR relied on a set of 60 Vbeta primers and 13 Jbeta primers. Clones were read by immunoSEQ multiplex PCR, and TCRdb kept only the in-frame ones, dropping some. The table has 140,000 to 150,000 clones, over 60% seen once. The ends lost 4 bases at V and 4 bases at J; junction bases unmatched: 3. Germline lookup yields CDR1 SGHRS and CDR2 YFSETQ. This CDR3 comprises 16 residues. This rearrangement joins TRBV5-1 to TRBJ2-3; 16 positions agree with TRBD2. The sequenced material came from PBMCs. This sequence was found in a woman aged 60-70 years in good health and CMV-seronegative. This CDR3 reads CASSPGTSGRADTQYF. CDR3 DNA: TGCGCCAGCAGCCCGGGGACTAGCGGGAGGGCAGATACGCAGTATTTT.